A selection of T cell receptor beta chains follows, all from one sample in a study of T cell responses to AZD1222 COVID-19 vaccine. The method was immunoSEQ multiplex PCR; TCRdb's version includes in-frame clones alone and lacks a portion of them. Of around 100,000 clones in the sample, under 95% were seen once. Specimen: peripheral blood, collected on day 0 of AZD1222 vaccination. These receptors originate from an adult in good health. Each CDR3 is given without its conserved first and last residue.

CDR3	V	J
ASSQFITSADSYEQY	TRBV3-1/TRBV3-2	TRBJ2-7
ASSPPSGGGADTQY	TRBV9	TRBJ2-3
ASSTGQGALAF	TRBV6-2/TRBV6-3	TRBJ1-1
ASRYLAGGATDTQY	TRBV7-2	TRBJ2-3
ASSLAPAGPYEQY	TRBV11-3	TRBJ2-7
ASNLGTGGQPQH	TRBV3-1/TRBV3-2	TRBJ1-5
ASRRTSGGYNEQF	TRBV6-6	TRBJ2-1
ASSLQRGYGETQY	TRBV11-2	TRBJ2-5
ASSLGDQGLYGYT	TRBV5-1	TRBJ1-2
ASSRPKNIQY	TRBV6-6	TRBJ2-4
ASRSTGTANGYT	TRBV28	TRBJ1-2
ASSLTTPEQY	TRBV28	TRBJ2-7
ASSFGYGYT	TRBV12-3/TRBV12-4	TRBJ1-2
ASSPIDRDTEAF	TRBV19	TRBJ1-1
ASSISGQGPNQPQH	TRBV19	TRBJ1-5
AWGNDQPQH	TRBV30	TRBJ1-5
ASSLQGNEQF	TRBV18	TRBJ2-1
ASTGLAGAPEQF	TRBV27	TRBJ2-1
ASSLTPQLPQY	TRBV7-3	TRBJ2-5
ASSQGAKPQH	TRBV6-1	TRBJ1-5
ASKPQGEHYGYT	TRBV6-4	TRBJ1-2
ASSVGLAGGYNEQF	TRBV9	TRBJ2-1
AWSVGGARSSYEQY	TRBV30	TRBJ2-7
ASSPGGPYEQY	TRBV5-6	TRBJ2-7
ASSLMGGGLPEAF	TRBV5-1	TRBJ1-1
ASSALAGASLGEQF	TRBV5-1	TRBJ2-1
ASSLGIEQLSSYEQY	TRBV5-4	TRBJ2-7